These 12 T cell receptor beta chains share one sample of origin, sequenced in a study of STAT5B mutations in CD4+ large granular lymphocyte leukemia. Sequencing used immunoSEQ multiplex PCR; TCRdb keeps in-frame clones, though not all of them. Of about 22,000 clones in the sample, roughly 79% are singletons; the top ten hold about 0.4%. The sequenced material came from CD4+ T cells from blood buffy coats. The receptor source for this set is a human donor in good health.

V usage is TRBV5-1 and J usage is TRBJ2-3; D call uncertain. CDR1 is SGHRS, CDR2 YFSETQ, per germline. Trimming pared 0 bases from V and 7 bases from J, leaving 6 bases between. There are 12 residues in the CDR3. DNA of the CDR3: TGCGCCAGCAGCTTGGAAAGGAATACGCAGTATTTT. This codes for CASSLERNTQYF.

The CDR3 region is CASNLGQGENIQYF. The CDR3 DNA is TGCGCCAGCAACCTGGGGCAGGGGGAGAACATTCAGTACTTC. This chain joins TRBV5-1 and TRBJ2-4; 7 positions match TRBD1. The CDR3 extends over 14 amino acids. CDR1 is SGHRS and CDR2 is YFSETQ in the germline V gene. Trimming cost V 6 bases and J 7 bases; bases outside gene matches: 10.

Here the CDR3 DNA reads TGTGCCAGTAGTAAAAGGAGGGGACAGGGGGGAGCAAATCAGCCCCAGCATTTT. It is translated as CASSKRRGQGGANQPQHF. The chain links TRBV19 to TRBJ1-5, with 11 bases identical to TRBD1. The CDR3 sequence is 18 residues long. Trimming removed 4 bases from V and 4 bases from J; junction bases left unmatched: 12. The germline V gene encodes CDR1 LNHDA and CDR2 SQIVND (reference sequence). Together with reference TRBV19 and TRBJ1-5, the CDR3 gives the full variable domain: DGGITQSPKYLFRKEGQNVTLSCEQNLNHDAMYWYRQDPGQGLRLIYYSQIVNDFQKGDIAEGYSVSREKKESFPLTVTSAQKNPTAFYLCASSKRRGQGGANQPQHFGDGTRLSIL.

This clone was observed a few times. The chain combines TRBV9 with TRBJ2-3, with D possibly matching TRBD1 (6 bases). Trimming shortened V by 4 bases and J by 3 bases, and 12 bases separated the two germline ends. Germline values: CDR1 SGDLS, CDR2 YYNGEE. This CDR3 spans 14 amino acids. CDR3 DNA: TGTGCCAGCAGCTCCCGGACAGTTACAGATACGCAGTATTTT. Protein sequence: CASSSRTVTDTQYF.

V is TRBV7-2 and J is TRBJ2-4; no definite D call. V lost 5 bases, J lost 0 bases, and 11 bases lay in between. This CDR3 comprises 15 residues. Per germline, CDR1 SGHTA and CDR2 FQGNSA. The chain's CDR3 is CASSGFELAKNIQYF. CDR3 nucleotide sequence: TGTGCCAGCAGCGGGTTTGAACTAGCCAAAAACATTCAGTACTTC.

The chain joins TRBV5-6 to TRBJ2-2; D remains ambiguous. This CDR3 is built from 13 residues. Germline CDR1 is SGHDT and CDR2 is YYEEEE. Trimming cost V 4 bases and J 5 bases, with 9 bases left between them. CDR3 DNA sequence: TGTGCCAGCAGCAGGGAAAGGACCGGGGAGCTGTTTTTT. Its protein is CASSRERTGELFF.

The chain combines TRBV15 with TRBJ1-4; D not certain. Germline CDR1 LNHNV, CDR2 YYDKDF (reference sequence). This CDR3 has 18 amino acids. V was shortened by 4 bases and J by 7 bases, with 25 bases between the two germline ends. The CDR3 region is CATSTPLEIRGPREKLFF. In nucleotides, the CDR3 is TGTGCCACCAGCACTCCGCTCGAAATCCGTGGGCCCCGTGAAAAACTGTTTTTT.

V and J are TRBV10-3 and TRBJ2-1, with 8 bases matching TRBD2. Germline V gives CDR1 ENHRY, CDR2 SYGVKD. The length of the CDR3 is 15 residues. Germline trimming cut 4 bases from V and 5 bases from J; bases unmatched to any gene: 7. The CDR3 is CAISGDAGGHNEQFF. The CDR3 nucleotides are TGTGCCATCAGTGGGGATGCGGGAGGACACAATGAGCAGTTCTTC.

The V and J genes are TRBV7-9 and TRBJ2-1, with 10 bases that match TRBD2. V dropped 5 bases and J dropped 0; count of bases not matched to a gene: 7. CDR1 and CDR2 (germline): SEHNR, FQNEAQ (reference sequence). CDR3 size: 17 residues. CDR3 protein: CASSPHQREGSYNEQFF. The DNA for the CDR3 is TGTGCCAGCAGCCCCCACCAGCGGGAGGGCTCCTACAATGAGCAGTTCTTC.

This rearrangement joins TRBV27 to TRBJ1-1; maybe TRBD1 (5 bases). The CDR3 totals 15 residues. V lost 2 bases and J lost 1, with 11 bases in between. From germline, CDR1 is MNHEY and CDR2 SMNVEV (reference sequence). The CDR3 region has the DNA TGTGCCAGCAGTTTAAAGGGAGGGGCGAACACTGAAGCTTTCTTT. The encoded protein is CASSLKGGANTEAFF.

CDR3 coding DNA: TGTGCCAGCAGCCGGACAGGGCCCGGTGAAGAGACCCAGTACTTC. Amino acid sequence: CASSRTGPGEETQYF. J is TRBJ2-5 and V is TRBV5-4; 8 bases agree with TRBD1. This CDR3 comprises 15 residues. Germline V lookup: CDR1 SGHNT, CDR2 YYREEE (reference sequence). With V trimmed by 4 bases and J by 3 bases, 8 bases remained unmatched.

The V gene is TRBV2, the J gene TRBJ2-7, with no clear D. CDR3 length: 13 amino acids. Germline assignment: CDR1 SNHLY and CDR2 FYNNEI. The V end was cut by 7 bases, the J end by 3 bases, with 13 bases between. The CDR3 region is CASTQNTYYEQYF. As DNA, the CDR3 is TGTGCCAGCACACAAAACACCTACTACGAGCAGTACTTC.